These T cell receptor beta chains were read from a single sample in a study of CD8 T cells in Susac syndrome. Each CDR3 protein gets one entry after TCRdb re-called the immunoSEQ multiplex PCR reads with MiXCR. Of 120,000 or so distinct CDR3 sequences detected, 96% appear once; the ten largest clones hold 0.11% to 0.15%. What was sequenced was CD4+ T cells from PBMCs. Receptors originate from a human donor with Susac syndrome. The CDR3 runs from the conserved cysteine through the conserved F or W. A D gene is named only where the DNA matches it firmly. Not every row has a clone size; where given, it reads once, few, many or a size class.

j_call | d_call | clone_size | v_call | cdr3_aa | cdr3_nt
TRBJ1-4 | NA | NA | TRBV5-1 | CASSAGHSTNEKLFF | TGCGCCAGCAGCGCGGGACACTCAACTAATGAAAAACTGTTTTTT
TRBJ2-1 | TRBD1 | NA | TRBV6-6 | CASRQGASYNEQFF | TGTGCCAGCCGGCAGGGGGCCTCCTACAATGAGCAGTTCTTC
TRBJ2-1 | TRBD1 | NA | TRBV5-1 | CASSLELQGQQFF | TGCGCCAGCAGCTTGGAACTACAGGGGCAACAGTTCTTC
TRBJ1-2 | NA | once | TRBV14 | CASSRRLGDGYTF | TGTGCCAGCAGCCGCCGGCTAGGGGATGGCTACACCTTC
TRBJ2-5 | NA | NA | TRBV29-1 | CSVVGNSETQYF | TGCAGCGTTGTTGGCAATAGCGAGACCCAGTACTTC
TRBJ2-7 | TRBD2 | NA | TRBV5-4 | CASSSSGRGSYEQYF | TGTGCCAGCAGTTCTAGCGGGAGGGGGTCCTACGAGCAGTACTTC
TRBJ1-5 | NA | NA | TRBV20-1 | CSASLAESQPQHF | TGCAGTGCTAGCCTAGCAGAGAGTCAGCCCCAGCATTTT
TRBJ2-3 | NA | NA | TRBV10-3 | CATREGASTDTQYF | TGTGCCACACGTGAGGGAGCTAGCACAGATACGCAGTATTTT
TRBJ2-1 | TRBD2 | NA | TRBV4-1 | CASSQRLTSGRSYNEQFF | TGCGCCAGCAGCCAAAGACTGACTAGCGGGAGAAGCTACAATGAGCAGTTCTTC
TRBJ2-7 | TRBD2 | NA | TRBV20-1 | CSQAGAYEQYF | TGCAGTCAGGCGGGAGCGTACGAGCAGTACTTC
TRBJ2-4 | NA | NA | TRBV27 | CASSQDNIQYF | TGTGCCAGCAGTCAGGATAACATTCAGTACTTC
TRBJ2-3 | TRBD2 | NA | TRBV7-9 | CASSLTSGSDTQYF | TGTGCCAGCAGCTTGACTAGCGGGTCAGATACGCAGTATTTT
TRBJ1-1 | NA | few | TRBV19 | CASSGGNTEAFF | TGTGCCAGTAGTGGTGGCAACACTGAAGCTTTCTTT
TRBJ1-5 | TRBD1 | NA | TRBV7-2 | CASSFQAGGNQPQHF | TGTGCCAGCAGCTTCCAGGCAGGGGGCAACCAGCCCCAGCATTTT
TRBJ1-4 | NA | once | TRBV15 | CATRRGTNEKLFF | TGTGCCACCAGGAGGGGGACTAATGAAAAACTGTTTTTT
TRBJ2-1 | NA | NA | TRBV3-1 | CASSQAPSAPYNEQFF | TGTGCCAGCAGCCAGGCCCCTAGCGCGCCCTACAATGAGCAGTTCTTC
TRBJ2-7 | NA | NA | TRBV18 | CASSPGAAGVYEQYF | TGTGCCAGCTCACCGGGGGCTGCGGGAGTCTACGAGCAGTACTTC
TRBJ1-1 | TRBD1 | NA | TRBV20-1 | CSAIGQGAEAFF | TGCAGTGCTATCGGGCAGGGGGCTGAAGCTTTCTTT
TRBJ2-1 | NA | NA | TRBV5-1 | CASSRDGGNEQFF | TGCGCCAGCAGCCGCGACGGGGGCAATGAGCAGTTCTTC
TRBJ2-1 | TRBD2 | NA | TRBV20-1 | CSASRLAFSSYNEQFF | TGCAGTGCTAGCCGACTAGCGTTCAGCTCCTACAATGAGCAGTTCTTC
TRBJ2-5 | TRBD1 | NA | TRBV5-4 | CASSPPRGQGQETQYF | TGTGCCAGCAGCCCCCCCAGGGGGCAGGGACAAGAGACCCAGTACTTC
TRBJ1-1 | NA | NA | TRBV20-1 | CSARDPAGPTEAFF | TGCAGTGCTAGAGATCCGGCAGGGCCGACTGAAGCTTTCTTT